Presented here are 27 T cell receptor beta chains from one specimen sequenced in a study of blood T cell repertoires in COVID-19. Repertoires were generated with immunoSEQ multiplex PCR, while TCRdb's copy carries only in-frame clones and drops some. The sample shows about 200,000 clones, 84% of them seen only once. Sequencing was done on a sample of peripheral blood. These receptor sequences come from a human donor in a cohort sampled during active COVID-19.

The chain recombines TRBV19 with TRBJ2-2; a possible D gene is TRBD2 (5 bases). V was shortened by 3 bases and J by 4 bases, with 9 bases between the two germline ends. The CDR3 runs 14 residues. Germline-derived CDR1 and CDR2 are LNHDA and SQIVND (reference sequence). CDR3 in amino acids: CASSMGRGTGELFF. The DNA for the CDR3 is TGTGCCAGTAGTATGGGTCGGGGCACCGGGGAGCTGTTTTTT.

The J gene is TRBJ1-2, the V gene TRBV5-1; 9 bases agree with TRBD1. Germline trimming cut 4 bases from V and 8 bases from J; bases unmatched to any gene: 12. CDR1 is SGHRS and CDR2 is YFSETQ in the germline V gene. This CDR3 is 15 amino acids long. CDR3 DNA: TGCGCCAGCAGCCCGGGGGACAGGGATGCAGGGGGCTACACCTTC. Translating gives CASSPGDRDAGGYTF.

CDR3 in amino acids: CASSLGHRETQYF. CDR3 nucleotides: TGTGCCAGCAGCTTAGGACACCGGGAGACCCAGTACTTC. This chain connects TRBV7-9 to TRBJ2-5; no clear D. This CDR3 is built from 13 residues. Germline lookup yields CDR1 SEHNR and CDR2 FQNEAQ (reference sequence). Between the trimmed V and J ends, which lost 1 base and 5 bases, there was a span of 8 bases.

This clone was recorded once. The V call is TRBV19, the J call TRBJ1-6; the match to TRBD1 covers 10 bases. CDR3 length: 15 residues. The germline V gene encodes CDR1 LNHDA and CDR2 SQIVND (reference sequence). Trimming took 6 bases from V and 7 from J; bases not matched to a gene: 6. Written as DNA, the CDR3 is TGTGCCAGTAGGTTGGGACAGGGGTTAAATTCACCCCTCCACTTT. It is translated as CASRLGQGLNSPLHF.

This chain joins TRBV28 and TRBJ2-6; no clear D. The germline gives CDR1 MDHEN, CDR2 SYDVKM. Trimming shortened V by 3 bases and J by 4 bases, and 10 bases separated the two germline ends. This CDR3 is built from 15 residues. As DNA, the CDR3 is TGTGCCAGCAGTTTTTTCCTCTCCGGGGCCAACGTCCTGACTTTC. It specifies CASSFFLSGANVLTF.

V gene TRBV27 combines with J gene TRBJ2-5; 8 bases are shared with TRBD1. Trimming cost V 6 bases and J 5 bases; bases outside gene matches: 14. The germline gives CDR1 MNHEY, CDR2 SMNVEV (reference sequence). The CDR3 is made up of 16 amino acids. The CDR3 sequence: CASSSPDRGRVETQYF. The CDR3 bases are TGTGCCAGCAGCTCCCCTGACAGGGGCAGGGTGGAGACCCAGTACTTC.

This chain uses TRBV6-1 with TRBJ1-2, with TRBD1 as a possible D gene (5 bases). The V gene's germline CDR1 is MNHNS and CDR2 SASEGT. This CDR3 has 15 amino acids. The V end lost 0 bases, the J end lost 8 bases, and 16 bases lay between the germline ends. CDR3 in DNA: TGTGCCAGCAGTGAAGCGATTCGGGTGGGGGGAGGCTACACCTTC. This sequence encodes CASSEAIRVGGGYTF.

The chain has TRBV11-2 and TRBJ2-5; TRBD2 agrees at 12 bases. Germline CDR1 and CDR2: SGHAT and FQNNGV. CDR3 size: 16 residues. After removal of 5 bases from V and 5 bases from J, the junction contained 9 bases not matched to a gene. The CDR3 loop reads CASSRGLAGRTETQYF. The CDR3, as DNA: TGTGCCAGCAGCCGTGGACTAGCGGGGCGAACGGAGACCCAGTACTTC.

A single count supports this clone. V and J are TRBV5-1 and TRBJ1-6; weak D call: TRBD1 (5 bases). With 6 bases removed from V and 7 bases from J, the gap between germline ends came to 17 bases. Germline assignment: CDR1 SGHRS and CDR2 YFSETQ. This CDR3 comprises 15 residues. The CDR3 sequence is CASTTLGEGNSPLHF. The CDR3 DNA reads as TGCGCCAGCACAACCCTGGGGGAGGGGAATTCACCCCTCCACTTT. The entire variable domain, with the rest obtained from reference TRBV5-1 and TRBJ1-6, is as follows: KAGVTQTPRYLIKTRGQQVTLSCSPISGHRSVSWYQQTPGQGLQFLFEYFSETQRNKGNFPGRFSGRQFSNSRSEMNVSTLELGDSALYLCASTTLGEGNSPLHFGNGTRLTVT.

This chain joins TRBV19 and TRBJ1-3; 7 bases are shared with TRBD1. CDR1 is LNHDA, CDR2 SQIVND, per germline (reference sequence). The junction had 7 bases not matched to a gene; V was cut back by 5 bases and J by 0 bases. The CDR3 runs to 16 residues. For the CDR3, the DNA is TGTGCCAGTAGTCCGCCAGGGGGGAGCTCTGGAAACACCATATATTTT. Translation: CASSPPGGSSGNTIYF.

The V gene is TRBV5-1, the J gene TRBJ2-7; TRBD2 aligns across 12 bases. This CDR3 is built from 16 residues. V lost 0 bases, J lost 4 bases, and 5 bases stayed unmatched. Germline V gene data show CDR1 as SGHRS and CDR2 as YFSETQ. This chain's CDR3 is CASSLGLAGGPYEQYF. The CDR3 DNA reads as TGCGCCAGCAGCTTGGGGCTAGCGGGAGGGCCTTACGAGCAGTACTTC.

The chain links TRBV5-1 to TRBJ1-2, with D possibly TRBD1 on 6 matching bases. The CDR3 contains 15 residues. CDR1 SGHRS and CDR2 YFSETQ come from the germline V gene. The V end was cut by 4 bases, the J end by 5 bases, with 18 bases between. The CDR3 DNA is TGCGCCAGCAGCGAGCCCGACAGGAGCTATTATGGCTACACCTTC. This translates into CASSEPDRSYYGYTF.

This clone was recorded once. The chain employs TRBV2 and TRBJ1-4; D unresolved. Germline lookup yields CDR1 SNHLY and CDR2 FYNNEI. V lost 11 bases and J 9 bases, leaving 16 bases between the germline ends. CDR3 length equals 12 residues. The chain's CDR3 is CAGRGVGKKLFF. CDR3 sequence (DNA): TGTGCCGGTCGGGGAGTTGGGAAAAAACTGTTTTTT.

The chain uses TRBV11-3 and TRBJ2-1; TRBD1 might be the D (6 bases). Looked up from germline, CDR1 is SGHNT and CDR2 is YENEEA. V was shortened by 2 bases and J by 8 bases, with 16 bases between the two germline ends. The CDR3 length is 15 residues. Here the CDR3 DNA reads TGTGCCAGCAGCTTATCCAGGGGAATTGTAGATGAGCAGTTCTTC. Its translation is CASSLSRGIVDEQFF.

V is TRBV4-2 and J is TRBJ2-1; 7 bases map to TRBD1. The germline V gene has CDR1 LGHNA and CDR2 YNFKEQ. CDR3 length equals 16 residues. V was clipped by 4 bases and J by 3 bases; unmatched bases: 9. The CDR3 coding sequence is TGTGCCAGCAGCCGTCTCTTTGGGGACAGCTACAATGAGCAGTTCTTC. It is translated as CASSRLFGDSYNEQFF.

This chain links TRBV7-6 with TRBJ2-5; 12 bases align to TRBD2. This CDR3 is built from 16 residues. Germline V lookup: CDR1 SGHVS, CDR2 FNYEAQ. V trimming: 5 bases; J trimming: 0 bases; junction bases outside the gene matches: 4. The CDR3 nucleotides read TGTGCCAGCAGCCCAGGACTAGCGGGACACCAAGAGACCCAGTACTTC. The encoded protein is CASSPGLAGHQETQYF.

DNA for the CDR3: TGTGCCAGCAGTTACCTCCAGGAGGCCGGCGGGGGGACCCAGTACTTC. Residues: CASSYLQEAGGGTQYF. The chain couples TRBV6-5 to TRBJ2-5; 7 bases match TRBD2. CDR3 length: 16 residues. CDR1 and CDR2 from the germline V gene are MNHEY and SVGAGI. The J segment lost 7 bases and the V segment lost 2 bases, leaving 13 bases of the junction unmatched.

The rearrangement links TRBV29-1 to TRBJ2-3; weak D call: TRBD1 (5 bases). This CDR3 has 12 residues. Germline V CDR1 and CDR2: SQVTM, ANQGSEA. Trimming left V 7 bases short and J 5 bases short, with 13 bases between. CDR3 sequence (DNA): TGCAGCGCCGCCAGGGTTGGAGATACGCAGTATTTT. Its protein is CSAARVGDTQYF.

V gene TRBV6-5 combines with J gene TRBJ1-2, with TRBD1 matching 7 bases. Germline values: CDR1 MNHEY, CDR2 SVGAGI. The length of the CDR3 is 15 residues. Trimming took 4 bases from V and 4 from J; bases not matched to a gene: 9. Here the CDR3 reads CASSSDRDSFYGYTF. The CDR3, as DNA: TGTGCCAGCAGTTCCGACAGGGACAGCTTCTATGGCTACACCTTC.

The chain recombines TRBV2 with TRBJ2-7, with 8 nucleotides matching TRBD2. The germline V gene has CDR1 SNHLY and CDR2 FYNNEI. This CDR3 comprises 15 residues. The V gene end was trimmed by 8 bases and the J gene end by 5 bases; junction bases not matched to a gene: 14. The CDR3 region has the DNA TGTGCCAGCGGACAAAGTAGCGGGACCGTTCACGAGCAGTACTTC. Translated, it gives CASGQSSGTVHEQYF.

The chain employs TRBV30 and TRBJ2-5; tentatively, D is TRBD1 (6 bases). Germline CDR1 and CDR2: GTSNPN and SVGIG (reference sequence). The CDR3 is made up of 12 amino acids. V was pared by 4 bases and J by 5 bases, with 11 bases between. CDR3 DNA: TGTGCCTGGAACAGGGTCGGGGAGACCCAGTACTTC. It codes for CAWNRVGETQYF.

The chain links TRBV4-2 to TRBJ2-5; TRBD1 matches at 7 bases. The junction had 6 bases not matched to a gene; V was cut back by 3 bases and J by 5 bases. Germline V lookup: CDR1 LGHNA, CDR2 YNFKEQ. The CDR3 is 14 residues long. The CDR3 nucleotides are TGTGCCAGCAGCCAGACAGGGATACTGGAGACCCAGTACTTC. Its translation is CASSQTGILETQYF.

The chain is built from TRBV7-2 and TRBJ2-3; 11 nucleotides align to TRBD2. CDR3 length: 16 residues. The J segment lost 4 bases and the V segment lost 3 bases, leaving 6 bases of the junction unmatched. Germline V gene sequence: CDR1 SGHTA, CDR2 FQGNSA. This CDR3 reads CASSFKASGRPDTQYF. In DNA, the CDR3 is TGTGCCAGCAGCTTTAAAGCTAGCGGGAGGCCAGATACGCAGTATTTT. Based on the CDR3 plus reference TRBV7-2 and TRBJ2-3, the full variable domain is GAGVSQSPSNKVTEKGKDVELRCDPISGHTALYWYRQSLGQGLEFLIYFQGNSAPDKSGLPSDRFSAERTGGSVSTLTIQRTQQEDSAVYLCASSFKASGRPDTQYFGPGTRLTVL.

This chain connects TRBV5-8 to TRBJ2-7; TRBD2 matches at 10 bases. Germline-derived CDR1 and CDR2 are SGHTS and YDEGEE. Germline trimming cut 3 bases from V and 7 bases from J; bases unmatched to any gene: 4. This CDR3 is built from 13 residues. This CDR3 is CASSYVAGGEQYF. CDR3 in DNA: TGTGCCAGCAGCTACGTAGCGGGGGGTGAGCAGTACTTC.

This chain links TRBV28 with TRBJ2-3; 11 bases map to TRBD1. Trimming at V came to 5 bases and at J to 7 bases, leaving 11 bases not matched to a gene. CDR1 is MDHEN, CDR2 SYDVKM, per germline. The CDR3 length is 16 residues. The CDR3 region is CASSPLGDRGANTQYF. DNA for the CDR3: TGTGCCAGCAGTCCTCTGGGGGACAGGGGGGCAAATACGCAGTATTTT.

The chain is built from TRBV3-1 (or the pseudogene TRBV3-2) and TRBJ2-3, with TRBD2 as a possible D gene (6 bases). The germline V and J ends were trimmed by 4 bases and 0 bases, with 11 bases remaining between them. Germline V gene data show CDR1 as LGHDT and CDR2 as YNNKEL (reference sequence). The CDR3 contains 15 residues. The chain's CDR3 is CASSRLALSTDTQYF. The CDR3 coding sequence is TGTGCCAGCAGCCGCCTAGCGCTAAGCACAGATACGCAGTATTTT.

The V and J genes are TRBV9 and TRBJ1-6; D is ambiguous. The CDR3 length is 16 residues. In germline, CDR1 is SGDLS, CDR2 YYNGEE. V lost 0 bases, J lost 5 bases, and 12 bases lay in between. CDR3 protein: CASSVASQNDNSPLHF. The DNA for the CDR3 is TGTGCCAGCAGCGTAGCTTCACAGAATGATAATTCACCCCTCCACTTT.